A single sample is the source of the 18 T cell receptor beta chains below, sequenced in a study of blood T cells in healthy people across ages. The authors ran a second PCR of about 6 to 11 cycles using a sample-barcoded 5' primer and a J-beta primer mix. TCRdb redid the calling of the 5' RACE reads with MiXCR, one entry per CDR3 protein. The sample records 900,000 to 950,000 distinct CDR3 sequences, almost 30% being singletons. These data were also reused for a study on T cells of mothers and their children.

Sequenced sample: blood. These receptors were collected from a woman aged 40 to 55 in good health.

The V and J genes are TRBV3-1 and TRBJ1-1, with unresolved D. The CDR3 loop spans 13 amino acids. Germline values: CDR1 LGHDT, CDR2 YNNKEL (reference sequence). V gave up 5 bases and J gave up 0 bases, with 7 bases separating them. CDR3 sequence: CASSSVVNTEAFF. The CDR3 nucleotides read TGTGCCAGCAGCTCTGTGGTGAACACTGAAGCTTTCTTT.

A remark on this clonotype: Possible read error: a much larger clone is one base away. The rearrangement links TRBV20-1 to TRBJ2-3; D is perhaps TRBD1 (6 bases). Germline lookup yields CDR1 DFQATT and CDR2 SNEGSKA (reference sequence). Trimming stripped 2 bases from V and 3 bases from J, with 12 bases between. The CDR3 sequence is 14 residues long. The CDR3 sequence is CSARRTEFTDTQYF. The CDR3 coding sequence is TGCAGTGCTAGAAGGACAGAGTTTACAGATACGCAGTATTTT.

This clonotype was detected a few times. The rearrangement joins TRBV4-1 to TRBJ2-7; a weak D match, TRBD1 (5 bases). The germline CDR1 and CDR2 sequences are MGHRA and YSYEKL. This CDR3 has 14 residues. The germline V and J ends were trimmed by 4 bases and 6 bases, with 16 bases remaining between them. The CDR3 DNA reads as TGCGCCAGCAGCCCCTCAGGGTCAGGCGGCGAGCAGTACTTC. This codes for CASSPSGSGGEQYF.

The chain couples TRBV6-6 to TRBJ2-5; D gene ambiguous. The V end was cut by 5 bases, the J end by 1 base, with 14 bases between. Germline loops: CDR1 MNHNY, CDR2 SVGAGI (reference sequence). The CDR3 spans 15 residues. DNA of the CDR3: TGTGCCAGCAGTCGCCCTGGAGCCGGCCAAGAGACCCAGTACTTC. Protein sequence: CASSRPGAGQETQYF.

The J gene is TRBJ1-2, the V gene TRBV30; TRBD1 might be the D (5 bases). Trimming pared 5 bases from V and 5 bases from J, leaving 15 bases between. Germline-derived CDR1 and CDR2 are GTSNPN and SVGIG (reference sequence). CDR3 length: 13 residues. CDR3 coding DNA: TGTGCCTGGTCGCCCGGGGCTTATTATGGCTACACCTTC. This sequence encodes CAWSPGAYYGYTF.

This clonotype was counted only a few times. The CDR3 DNA sequence: TGTGCCAGCAGTTACCTGGAGGCCGCGCAGTATTTT. Translating gives CASSYLEAAQYF. The gene calls are TRBV12-3 or TRBV12-4 and TRBJ2-3; weak D call: TRBD2 (5 bases). The germline V and J ends were trimmed by 4 bases and 10 bases, with 12 bases remaining between them. CDR3 size: 12 residues.

The rearrangement joins TRBV10-3 to TRBJ2-2, with 8 nucleotides matching TRBD1. This CDR3 region has 16 residues. The germline V gene has CDR1 ENHRY and CDR2 SYGVKD. The V gene end was trimmed by 4 bases and the J gene end by 4 bases; junction bases not matched to a gene: 8. The CDR3 spells CAISASGGAPTGELFF. DNA for the CDR3: TGTGCCATCAGTGCGTCAGGGGGCGCCCCCACCGGGGAGCTGTTTTTT.

The chain joins TRBV11-2 to TRBJ1-5; the D is unclear. There are 13 residues in the CDR3. CDR1 is SGHAT and CDR2 is FQNNGV in the germline V gene. Trimming pared 5 bases from V and 3 bases from J, leaving 8 bases between. CDR3 residues: CASSPNINQPQHF. CDR3 DNA: TGTGCCAGCAGCCCCAACATCAATCAGCCCCAGCATTTT.

This clonotype has ten or more counts. The V gene is TRBV20-1, the J gene TRBJ1-2, with unresolved D. The germline V and J ends were trimmed by 0 bases and 4 bases, with 9 bases remaining between them. Germline CDR1 is DFQATT and CDR2 is SNEGSKA (reference sequence). The CDR3 has 13 residues. The CDR3 nucleotides are TGCAGTGCTAGAGACACGGAACTCTATGGCTACACCTTC. Amino acid sequence: CSARDTELYGYTF.

The chain couples TRBV9 to TRBJ1-3; D call uncertain. V was shortened by 0 bases and J by 0 bases, with 4 bases between the two germline ends. The CDR3 sequence is 14 residues long. Germline assignment: CDR1 SGDLS and CDR2 YYNGEE. The CDR3 here is CASSVDYSGNTIYF. CDR3 nucleotides: TGTGCCAGCAGCGTAGACTACTCTGGAAACACCATATATTTT. Combining the CDR3 with reference TRBV9 and TRBJ1-3 gives the whole variable domain DSGVTQTPKHLITATGQRVTLRCSPRSGDLSVYWYQQSLDQGLQFLIQYYNGEERAKGNILERFSAQQFPDLHSELNLSSLELGDSALYFCASSVDYSGNTIYFGEGSWLTVV.

This chain uses TRBV12-3 or TRBV12-4 with TRBJ2-7; 7 bases agree with TRBD1. The CDR3 consists of 12 residues. After removal of 5 bases from V and 6 bases from J, the junction contained 4 bases not matched to a gene. Here the CDR3 reads CASSNRGGEQYF. The CDR3 DNA reads TGTGCCAGCAGTAACAGGGGCGGCGAGCAGTACTTC.

This clonotype was seen more than once but under ten times. The genes are TRBV2 and TRBJ1-5, with D hard to call. Trimming pared 6 bases from V and 9 bases from J, leaving 15 bases between. The CDR3 contains 13 residues. From germline, CDR1 is SNHLY and CDR2 FYNNEI. CDR3 amino acids: CASSDFIDRPQHF. CDR3 sequence (DNA): TGTGCCAGCAGCGACTTCATCGATCGGCCCCAGCATTTT.

This clonotype was counted many times. The rearrangement links TRBV5-1 to TRBJ2-7; TRBD1 matches at 9 bases. Germline V gene data show CDR1 as SGHRS and CDR2 as YFSETQ. J lost 3 bases, V lost 4 bases, and 5 bases had no gene match. The CDR3 is made up of 14 amino acids. The CDR3 reads CASSEQGALYEQYF. The CDR3 DNA reads as TGCGCCAGCAGCGAACAGGGGGCTCTCTACGAGCAGTACTTC. Full variable domain (rest looked up from reference TRBV5-1 and TRBJ2-7): KAGVTQTPRYLIKTRGQQVTLSCSPISGHRSVSWYQQTPGQGLQFLFEYFSETQRNKGNFPGRFSGRQFSNSRSEMNVSTLELGDSALYLCASSEQGALYEQYFGPGTRLTVT.

This clonotype showed up just a few times. The chain carries TRBV20-1 and TRBJ2-5; TRBD2 matches at 8 bases. The CDR3 consists of 18 residues. The J segment lost 5 bases and the V segment lost 6 bases, leaving 23 bases of the junction unmatched. CDR1 DFQATT and CDR2 SNEGSKA come from the germline V gene (reference sequence). CDR3 DNA: TGCAGTGCCGGGTTAGGAGGTTTCGGGGGGGCCGTCGGGGAGACCCAGTACTTC. This encodes CSAGLGGFGGAVGETQYF.

In its sample, this clonotype was seen a few times. J is TRBJ1-6 and V is TRBV6-6; TRBD1 agrees at 8 bases. The length of the CDR3 is 14 residues. Germline trimming cut 5 bases from V and 11 bases from J; bases unmatched to any gene: 8. CDR1 and CDR2 (germline): MNHNY, SVGAGI (reference sequence). CDR3 in DNA: TGTGCCAGCAGTCCCGGACAGGGTAGGGCACCCCTCCACTTT. This sequence encodes CASSPGQGRAPLHF.

This clonotype has at least ten counts. The chain is built from TRBV7-2 and TRBJ2-1, with 10 bases aligning to TRBD2. The CDR3 has 16 residues. Germline values: CDR1 SGHTA, CDR2 FQGNSA. V shed 4 bases and J 3 bases; nucleotides not matched to a gene: 6. The CDR3 spells CASSSRLAGYYNEQFF. CDR3 coding DNA: TGTGCCAGCAGCTCCAGACTAGCGGGCTACTACAATGAGCAGTTCTTC.

The chain joins TRBV12-3 or TRBV12-4 to TRBJ2-1, with 10 bases identical to TRBD2. The CDR3 loop spans 16 amino acids. The J segment lost 4 bases and the V segment lost 4 bases, leaving 7 bases of the junction unmatched. CDR3 in DNA: TGTGCCAGCAGTTCTAGCGGGGGTACTTCTTACAATGAGCAGTTCTTC. This codes for CASSSSGGTSYNEQFF.

The chain uses TRBV2 and TRBJ1-1; D remains ambiguous. Germline V lookup: CDR1 SNHLY, CDR2 FYNNEI. This CDR3 region has 11 residues. With 11 bases removed from V and 0 bases from J, the gap between germline ends came to 7 bases. The CDR3 bases are TGTGCCGGGTCCTTGAACACTGAAGCTTTCTTT. As protein: CAGSLNTEAFF. The complete variable domain, with remaining parts taken from reference TRBV2 and TRBJ1-1, reads EPEVTQTPSHQVTQMGQEVILRCVPISNHLYFYWYRQILGQKVEFLVSFYNNEISEKSEIFDDQFSVERPDGSNFTLKIRSTKLEDSAMYFCAGSLNTEAFFGQGTRLTVV.